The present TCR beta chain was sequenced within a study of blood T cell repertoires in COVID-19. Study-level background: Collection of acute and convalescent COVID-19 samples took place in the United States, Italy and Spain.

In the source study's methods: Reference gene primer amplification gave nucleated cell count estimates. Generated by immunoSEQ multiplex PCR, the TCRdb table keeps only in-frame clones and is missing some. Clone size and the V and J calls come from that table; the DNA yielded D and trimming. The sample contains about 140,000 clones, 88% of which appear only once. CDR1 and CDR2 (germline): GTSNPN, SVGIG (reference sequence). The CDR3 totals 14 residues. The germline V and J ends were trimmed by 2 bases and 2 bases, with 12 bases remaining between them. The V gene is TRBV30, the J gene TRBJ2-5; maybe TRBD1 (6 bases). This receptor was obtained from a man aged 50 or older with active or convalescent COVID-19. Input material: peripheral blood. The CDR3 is CAWSPGRGQETQYF. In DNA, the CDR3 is TGTGCCTGGAGTCCCGGCAGGGGTCAAGAGACCCAGTACTTC.